The 16 T cell receptor beta chains below were found in one sample sequenced in a study of Graves' ophthalmopathy and Graves' hyperthyroidism. The study amplified TCR beta CDR3 regions using RNA transcripts. RT-PCR in the first round used HTBI primers; a second-round multiplex PCR followed. Each CDR3 protein is one row after TCRdb ran MiXCR on the multiplex PCR reads. The profile covers about 400,000 distinct CDR3 sequences, with about 17% appearing a single time and around 1.6% taken by the ten largest. Sequencing input: peripheral blood. All receptors come from a woman younger than 35 with Graves' ophthalmopathy.

This clonotype has ten or more counts. This may arise from a read error, as a much more abundant clone is one base away. DNA of the CDR3: TGTGCCACCAGTGACCCGAGCTCCTACGAGCAGTACTTC. Its protein is CATSDPSSYEQYF. V usage is TRBV24-1 and J usage is TRBJ2-7, with D hard to call. The CDR3 is 13 residues long. CDR1 KGHDR and CDR2 SFDVKD come from the germline V gene. V lost 4 bases to trimming and J lost 0 bases, with 6 bases between them.

This clonotype was seen many times. The chain links TRBV24-1 to TRBJ2-3; the D is unclear. Per the germline V gene, CDR1 is KGHDR and CDR2 is SFDVKD. This CDR3 has 12 amino acids. Deletions cut 4 bases from V and 3 bases from J, with 4 bases between. The CDR3 DNA reads as TGTGCCACCAGTGAATCTACAGATACGCAGTATTTT. Translated: CATSESTDTQYF.

This clonotype was seen a handful of times. V and J are TRBV7-2 and TRBJ2-7; TRBD1 matches at 9 bases. In germline, CDR1 is SGHTA, CDR2 FQGNSA. The J segment lost 5 bases and the V segment lost 5 bases, leaving 10 bases of the junction unmatched. The CDR3 spans 15 residues. The CDR3 DNA follows: TGTGCCAGCAGCCCGACCACACAGGGGGCAGACGAGCAGTACTTC. Its protein is CASSPTTQGADEQYF.

Ten or more counts support this clonotype. The chain recombines TRBV12-5 with TRBJ2-2; 8 bases align to TRBD1. Germline values: CDR1 LGHNT, CDR2 FRNRAP. The CDR3 totals 21 residues. Trimming at V came to 1 base and at J to 1 base, leaving 17 bases not matched to a gene. The CDR3 bases are TGTGCTAGTGGTTTGGACCGTGGGCAGGGGGCTTTAGGGTGGAACACCGGGGAGCTGTTTTTT. This translates into CASGLDRGQGALGWNTGELFF. Full variable domain (missing parts from reference TRBV12-5 and TRBJ2-2): DARVTQTPRHKVTEMGQEVTMRCQPILGHNTVFWYRQTMMQGLELLAYFRNRAPLDDSGMPKDRFSAEMPDATLATLKIQPSEPRDSAVYFCASGLDRGQGALGWNTGELFFGEGSRLTVL.

The rearrangement uses TRBV6-2 or TRBV6-3 and TRBJ2-7, with D unresolved. V gave up 6 bases and J gave up 4 bases, with 7 bases separating them. The germline V gene has CDR1 MNHEY and CDR2 SVGEGT. CDR3 length: 11 amino acids. DNA for the CDR3: TGTGCCAGCAGGGAATTTTACGAGCAGTACTTC. This translates into CASREFYEQYF.

In this sample, this clonotype turned up many times. Without the conserved terminal phenylalanine or tryptophan, this CDR3 likely stems from a read error. The chain uses TRBV5-1 and TRBJ1-2; 8 bases are shared with TRBD1. The germline V gene encodes CDR1 SGHRS and CDR2 YFSETQ. This CDR3 comprises 13 residues. J was trimmed by 4 bases and V by 3 bases; bases with no gene match: 2. The CDR3 sequence is CASSSGQVYGYTS. CDR3 DNA sequence: TGCGCCAGCAGCTCGGGACAGGTCTATGGCTACACCTCC.

This clonotype was seen ten or more times. The chain joins TRBV5-8 to TRBJ1-5; TRBD1 agrees at 8 bases. The CDR3 consists of 13 residues. Germline V lookup: CDR1 SGHTS, CDR2 YDEGEE. Trimming took 4 bases from V and 7 from J; bases not matched to a gene: 4. The CDR3 sequence is CASSASGGQPQHF. The DNA of the CDR3 is TGTGCCAGCAGCGCCTCAGGGGGCCAGCCCCAGCATTTT.

This clonotype was detected many times. This chain joins TRBV5-1 and TRBJ2-7, with D hard to call. The germline V gene encodes CDR1 SGHRS and CDR2 YFSETQ. This CDR3 is built from 16 residues. Trimming removed 3 bases at V and 5 bases at J, with 21 bases between. As DNA, the CDR3 is TGCGCCAGCAGCTCCGGGTCTTCCCCCATGGTGCACGAGCAGTACTTC. Its protein product is CASSSGSSPMVHEQYF.

This clonotype was counted ten times or more. The rearrangement uses TRBV6-2 or TRBV6-3 and TRBJ2-2; 12 nucleotides line up with TRBD2. CDR1 is MNHEY, CDR2 SVGEGT, per germline. The CDR3 has 17 residues. Trimming at V came to 7 bases and at J to 7 bases, leaving 13 bases not matched to a gene. The CDR3 region has the DNA TGTGCCAGCACCGAGTACCGACTAGCGGGAGCCGGCGGGGAGCTGTTTTTT. Protein product: CASTEYRLAGAGGELFF.

The chain uses TRBV27 and TRBJ1-5; 7 positions agree with TRBD1. The V gene end was trimmed by 6 bases and the J gene end by 6 bases; junction bases not matched to a gene: 11. The CDR3 extends over 15 amino acids. The germline CDR1 and CDR2 sequences are MNHEY and SMNVEV (reference sequence). The CDR3 here is CASRQRQGLGQPQHF. CDR3 bases: TGTGCCAGCAGGCAGAGACAGGGATTAGGTCAGCCCCAGCATTTT.

This clonotype has a single count. This may come from a read error, since a much larger clone is one base off. The V and J genes are TRBV30 and TRBJ2-7, with D possibly TRBD1 on 6 matching bases. Between the trimmed V and J ends, which lost 6 bases and 3 bases, there was a span of 21 bases. This CDR3 has 15 amino acids. Germline V gene data show CDR1 as GTSNPN and CDR2 as SVGIG (reference sequence). This CDR3 is CACPLVVDSVYEQYF. For the CDR3, the DNA is TGTGCCTGCCCCTTGGTAGTGGACAGCGTCTACGAGCAGTACTTC.

This clonotype was seen at least ten times. The V gene is TRBV29-1, the J gene TRBJ1-1, with D unresolved. The CDR3 extends over 12 amino acids. V lost 6 bases and J lost 1, with 9 bases in between. Germline assignment: CDR1 SQVTM and CDR2 ANQGSEA. The CDR3 DNA follows: TGCAGCGTCAGGCTCGCGAACACTGAAGCTTTCTTT. Translating it yields CSVRLANTEAFF.

This clonotype was detected ten times or more. This chain joins TRBV6-2 or TRBV6-3 and TRBJ2-5; possible D gene TRBD2, 7 bases. CDR1 is MNHEY and CDR2 is SVGEGT in the germline V gene. With 4 bases removed from V and 7 bases from J, the gap between germline ends came to 22 bases. The CDR3 extends over 16 amino acids. The CDR3 DNA sequence: TGTGCCAGCAGTTCCAGGGACACGGGGGGTCTGGGGACCCAGTACTTC. Encoded protein: CASSSRDTGGLGTQYF.

The sample holds a few counts of this clonotype. This chain joins TRBV3-1 and TRBJ1-1; D call uncertain. The germline V gene has CDR1 LGHDT and CDR2 YNNKEL (reference sequence). The CDR3 extends over 11 amino acids. With 4 bases removed from V and 6 bases from J, the gap between germline ends came to 6 bases. The CDR3 is CASSLSAEAFF. The CDR3 DNA reads as TGTGCCAGCAGCCTCAGCGCTGAAGCTTTCTTT.

This clonotype was seen many times. The chain combines TRBV10-3 with TRBJ1-1; TRBD1 is a possible D gene (5 bases). The CDR3 has 12 amino acids. Per the germline V gene, CDR1 is ENHRY and CDR2 is SYGVKD. The germline V and J ends were trimmed by 4 bases and 7 bases, with 10 bases remaining between them. CDR3 bases: TGTGCCATCAGTGGGGGCCCAGGTGAAGCTTTCTTT. The encoded protein is CAISGGPGEAFF.

This chain joins TRBV24-1 and TRBJ2-4; D gene unclear. Germline lookup yields CDR1 KGHDR and CDR2 SFDVKD. The CDR3 has 10 amino acids. Trimming pared 4 bases from V and 13 bases from J, leaving 7 bases between. In nucleotides, the CDR3 is TGTGCCACCAGTGACAGGAAACAGTACTTC. It yields the protein CATSDRKQYF.